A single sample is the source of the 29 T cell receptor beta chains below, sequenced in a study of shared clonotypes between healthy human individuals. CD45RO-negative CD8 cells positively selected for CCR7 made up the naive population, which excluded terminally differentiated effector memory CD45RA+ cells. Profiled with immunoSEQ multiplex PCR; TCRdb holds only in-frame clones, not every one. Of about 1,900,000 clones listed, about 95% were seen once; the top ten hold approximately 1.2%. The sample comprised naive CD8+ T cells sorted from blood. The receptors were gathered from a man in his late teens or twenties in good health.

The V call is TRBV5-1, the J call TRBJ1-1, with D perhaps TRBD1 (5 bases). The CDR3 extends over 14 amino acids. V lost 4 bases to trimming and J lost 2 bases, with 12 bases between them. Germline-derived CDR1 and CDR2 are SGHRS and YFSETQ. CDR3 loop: CASSPVGGNTEAFF. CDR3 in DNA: TGCGCCAGCAGCCCCGTGGGGGGTAACACTGAAGCTTTCTTT.

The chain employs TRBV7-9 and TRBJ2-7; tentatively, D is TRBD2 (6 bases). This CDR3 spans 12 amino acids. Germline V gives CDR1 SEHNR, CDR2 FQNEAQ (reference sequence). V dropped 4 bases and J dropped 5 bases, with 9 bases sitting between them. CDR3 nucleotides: TGTGCCAGCAGCTCGGGACTCGACGAGCAGTACTTC. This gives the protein CASSSGLDEQYF.

DNA for the CDR3: TGTGCCAGCAGTGCCTATGGAGATACGCAGTATTTT. Translation: CASSAYGDTQYF. The gene calls are TRBV2 and TRBJ2-3; D call uncertain. CDR3 length equals 12 residues. The V end was cut by 4 bases, the J end by 5 bases, with 7 bases between. Germline V gene lookup returns CDR1 SNHLY and CDR2 FYNNEI.

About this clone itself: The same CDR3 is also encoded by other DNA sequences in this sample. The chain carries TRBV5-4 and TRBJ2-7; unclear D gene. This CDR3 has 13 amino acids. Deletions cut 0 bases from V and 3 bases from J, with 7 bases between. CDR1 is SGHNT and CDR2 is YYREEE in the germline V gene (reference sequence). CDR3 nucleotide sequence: TGTGCCAGCAGCTTGGGCTCAGGCTACGAGCAGTACTTC. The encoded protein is CASSLGSGYEQYF.

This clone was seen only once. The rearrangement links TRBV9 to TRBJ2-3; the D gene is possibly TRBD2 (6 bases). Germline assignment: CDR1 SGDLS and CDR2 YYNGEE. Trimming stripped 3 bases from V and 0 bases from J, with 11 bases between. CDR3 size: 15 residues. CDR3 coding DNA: TGTGCCAGCAGCGGGAGGGAGTCTAGCACAGATACGCAGTATTTT. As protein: CASSGRESSTDTQYF.

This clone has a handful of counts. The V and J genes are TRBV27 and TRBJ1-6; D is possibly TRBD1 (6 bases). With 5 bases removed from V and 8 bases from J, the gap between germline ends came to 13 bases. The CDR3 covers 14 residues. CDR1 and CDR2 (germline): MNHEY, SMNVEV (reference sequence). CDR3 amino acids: CASSPGTRDSPLHF. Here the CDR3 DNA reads TGTGCCAGCAGTCCCGGGACAAGGGATTCACCCCTCCACTTT.

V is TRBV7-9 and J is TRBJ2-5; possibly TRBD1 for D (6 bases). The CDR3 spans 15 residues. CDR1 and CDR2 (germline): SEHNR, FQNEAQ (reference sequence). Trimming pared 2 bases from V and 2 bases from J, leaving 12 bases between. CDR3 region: CASSLRTELQETQYF. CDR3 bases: TGTGCCAGCAGCTTAAGGACAGAACTACAAGAGACCCAGTACTTC. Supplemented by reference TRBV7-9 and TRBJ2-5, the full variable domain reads DTGVSQNPRHKITKRGQNVTFRCDPISEHNRLYWYRQTLGQGPEFLTYFQNEAQLEKSRLLSDRFSAERPKGSFSTLEIQRTEQGDSAMYLCASSLRTELQETQYFGPGTRLLVL.

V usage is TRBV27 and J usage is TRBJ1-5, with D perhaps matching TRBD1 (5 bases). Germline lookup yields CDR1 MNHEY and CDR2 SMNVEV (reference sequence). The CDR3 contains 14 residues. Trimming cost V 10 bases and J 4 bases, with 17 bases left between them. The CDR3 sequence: CATAGQESNQPQHF. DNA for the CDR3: TGTGCCACCGCGGGGCAGGAGAGTAATCAGCCCCAGCATTTT.

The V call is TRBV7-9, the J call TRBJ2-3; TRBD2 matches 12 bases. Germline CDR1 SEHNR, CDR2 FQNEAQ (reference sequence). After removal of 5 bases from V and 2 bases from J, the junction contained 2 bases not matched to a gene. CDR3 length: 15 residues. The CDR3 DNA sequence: TGTGCCAGCAGCCGACTAGCGGGGGCCACAGATACGCAGTATTTT. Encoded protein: CASSRLAGATDTQYF.

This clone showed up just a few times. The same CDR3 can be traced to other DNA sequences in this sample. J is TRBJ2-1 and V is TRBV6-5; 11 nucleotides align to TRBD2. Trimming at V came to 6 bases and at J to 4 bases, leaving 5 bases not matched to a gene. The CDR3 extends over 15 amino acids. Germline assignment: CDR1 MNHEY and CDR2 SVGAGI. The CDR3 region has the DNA TGTGCCAGCAGCCCCCTAGCGGGGGGTTACAATGAGCAGTTCTTC. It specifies CASSPLAGGYNEQFF.

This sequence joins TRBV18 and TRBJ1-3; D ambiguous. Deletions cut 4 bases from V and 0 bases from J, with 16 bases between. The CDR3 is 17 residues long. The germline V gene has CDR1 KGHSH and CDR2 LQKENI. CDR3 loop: CASSRGRPTSSGNTIYF. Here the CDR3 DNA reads TGTGCCAGCTCACGTGGGCGGCCAACAAGCTCTGGAAACACCATATATTTT.

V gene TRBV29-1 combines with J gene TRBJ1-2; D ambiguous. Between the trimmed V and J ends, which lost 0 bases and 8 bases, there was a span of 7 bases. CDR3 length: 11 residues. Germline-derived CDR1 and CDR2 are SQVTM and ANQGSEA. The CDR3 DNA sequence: TGCAGCGTTGAAGACTGGAGCGGCTACACCTTC. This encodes CSVEDWSGYTF.

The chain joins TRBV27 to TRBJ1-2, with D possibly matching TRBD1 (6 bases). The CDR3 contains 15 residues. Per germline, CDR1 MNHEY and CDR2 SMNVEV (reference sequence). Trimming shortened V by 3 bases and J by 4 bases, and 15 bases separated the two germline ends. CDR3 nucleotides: TGTGCCAGCAGTTTGGATTGGGGGGGCGGCTATGGCTACACCTTC. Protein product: CASSLDWGGGYGYTF.

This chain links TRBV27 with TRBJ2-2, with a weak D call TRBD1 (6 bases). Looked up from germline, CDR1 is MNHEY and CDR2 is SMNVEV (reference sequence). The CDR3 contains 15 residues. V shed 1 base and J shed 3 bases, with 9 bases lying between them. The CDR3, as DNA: TGTGCCAGCAGTTTATGGGCAGGGGACACCGGGGAGCTGTTTTTT. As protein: CASSLWAGDTGELFF.

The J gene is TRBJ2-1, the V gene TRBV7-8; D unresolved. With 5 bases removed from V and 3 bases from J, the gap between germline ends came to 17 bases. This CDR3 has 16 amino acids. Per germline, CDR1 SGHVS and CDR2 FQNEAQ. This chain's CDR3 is CASSPRPWKGYNEQFF. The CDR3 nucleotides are TGTGCCAGCAGCCCACGGCCCTGGAAGGGCTACAATGAGCAGTTCTTC.

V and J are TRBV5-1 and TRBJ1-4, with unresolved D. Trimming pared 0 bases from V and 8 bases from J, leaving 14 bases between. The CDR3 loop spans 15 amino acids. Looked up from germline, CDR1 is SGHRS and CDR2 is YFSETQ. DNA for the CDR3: TGCGCCAGCAGCTTGGAAGGAAACCTCGGGGAAAAACTGTTTTTT. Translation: CASSLEGNLGEKLFF.

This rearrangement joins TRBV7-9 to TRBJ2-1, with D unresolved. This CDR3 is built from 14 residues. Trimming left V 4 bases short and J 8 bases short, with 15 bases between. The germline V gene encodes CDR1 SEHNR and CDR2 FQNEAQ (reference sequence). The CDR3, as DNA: TGTGCCAGCAGCTCAGTGGGCGGCGGCGATGAGCAGTTCTTC. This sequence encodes CASSSVGGGDEQFF.

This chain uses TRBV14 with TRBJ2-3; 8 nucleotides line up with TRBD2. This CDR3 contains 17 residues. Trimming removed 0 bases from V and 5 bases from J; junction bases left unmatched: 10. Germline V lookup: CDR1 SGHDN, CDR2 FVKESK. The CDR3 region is CASSQEELAAGEDTQYF. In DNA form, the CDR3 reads TGTGCCAGCAGCCAAGAGGAACTAGCGGCTGGTGAAGATACGCAGTATTTT.

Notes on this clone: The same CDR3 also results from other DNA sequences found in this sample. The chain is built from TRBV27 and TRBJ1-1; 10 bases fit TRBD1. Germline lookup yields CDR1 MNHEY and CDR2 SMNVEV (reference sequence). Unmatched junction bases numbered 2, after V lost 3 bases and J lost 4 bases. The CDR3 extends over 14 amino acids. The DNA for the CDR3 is TGTGCCAGCAGTTTGACAGGGGGCGTCACTGAAGCTTTCTTT. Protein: CASSLTGGVTEAFF.

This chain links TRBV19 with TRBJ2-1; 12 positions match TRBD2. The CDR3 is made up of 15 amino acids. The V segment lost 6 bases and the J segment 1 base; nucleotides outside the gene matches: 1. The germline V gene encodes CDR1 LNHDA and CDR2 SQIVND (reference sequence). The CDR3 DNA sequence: TGTGCCAGTAGCGGACTAGCGGGGTCCTACAATGAGCAGTTCTTC. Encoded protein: CASSGLAGSYNEQFF.

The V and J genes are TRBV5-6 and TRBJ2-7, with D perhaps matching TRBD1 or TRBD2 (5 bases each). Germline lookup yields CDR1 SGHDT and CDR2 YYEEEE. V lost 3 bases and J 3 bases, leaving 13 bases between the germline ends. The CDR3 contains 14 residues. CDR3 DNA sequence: TGTGCCAGCAGCTCCTGGGGACCGGGCTACGAGCAGTACTTC. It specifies CASSSWGPGYEQYF.

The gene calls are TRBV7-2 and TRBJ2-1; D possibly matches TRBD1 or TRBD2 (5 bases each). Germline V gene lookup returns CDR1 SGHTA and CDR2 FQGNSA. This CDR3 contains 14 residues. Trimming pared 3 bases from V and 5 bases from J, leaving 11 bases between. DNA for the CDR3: TGTGCCAGCAGCTTTGGGGGAGCCCACAATGAGCAGTTCTTC. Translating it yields CASSFGGAHNEQFF.

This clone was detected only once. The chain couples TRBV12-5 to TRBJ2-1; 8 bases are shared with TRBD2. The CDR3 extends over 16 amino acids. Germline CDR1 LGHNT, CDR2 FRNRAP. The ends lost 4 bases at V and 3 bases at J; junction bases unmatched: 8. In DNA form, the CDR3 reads TGTGCTAGTGGTTCAGGACTAGCATCGAGCTACAATGAGCAGTTCTTC. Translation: CASGSGLASSYNEQFF.

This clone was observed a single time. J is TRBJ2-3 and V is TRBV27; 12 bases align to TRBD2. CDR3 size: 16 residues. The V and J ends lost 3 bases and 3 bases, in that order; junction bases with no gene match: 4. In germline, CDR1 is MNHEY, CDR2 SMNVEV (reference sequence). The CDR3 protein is CASSFLAGGQTDTQYF. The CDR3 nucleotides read TGTGCCAGCAGTTTCCTAGCGGGGGGGCAAACAGATACGCAGTATTTT.

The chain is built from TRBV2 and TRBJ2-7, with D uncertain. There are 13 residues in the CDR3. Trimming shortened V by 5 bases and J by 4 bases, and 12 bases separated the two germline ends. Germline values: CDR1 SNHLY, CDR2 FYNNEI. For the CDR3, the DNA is TGTGCCAGCAGTTCTGACACCCCTTACGAGCAGTACTTC. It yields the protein CASSSDTPYEQYF.

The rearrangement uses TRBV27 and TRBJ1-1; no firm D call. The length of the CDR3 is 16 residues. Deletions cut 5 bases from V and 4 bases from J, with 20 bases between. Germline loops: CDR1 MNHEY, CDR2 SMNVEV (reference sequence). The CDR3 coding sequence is TGTGCCAGCAGTCCCCTATGGGAAGTCCCTACCACTGAAGCTTTCTTT. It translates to CASSPLWEVPTTEAFF.

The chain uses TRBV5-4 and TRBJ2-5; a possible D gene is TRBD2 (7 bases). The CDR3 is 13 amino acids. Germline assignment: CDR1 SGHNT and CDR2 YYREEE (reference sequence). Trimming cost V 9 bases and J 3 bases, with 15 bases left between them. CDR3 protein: CATQRGGEETQYF. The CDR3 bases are TGTGCCACCCAAAGGGGGGGGGAAGAGACCCAGTACTTC.

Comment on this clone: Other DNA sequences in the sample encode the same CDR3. In nucleotides, the CDR3 is TGTGCCAGCAGTGCCAGCGGGAGCTCCTACAATGAGCAGTTCTTC. Protein: CASSASGSSYNEQFF. The chain employs TRBV2 and TRBJ2-1, with 8 bases lining up with TRBD2. There are 15 residues in the CDR3. Germline values: CDR1 SNHLY, CDR2 FYNNEI. V was clipped by 4 bases and J by 0 bases; unmatched bases: 2.

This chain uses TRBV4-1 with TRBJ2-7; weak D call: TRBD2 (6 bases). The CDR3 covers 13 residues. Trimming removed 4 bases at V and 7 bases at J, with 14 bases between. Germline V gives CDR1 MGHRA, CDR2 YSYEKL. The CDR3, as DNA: TGCGCCAGCAGCCCGGGTCTGGCGGGGGAGCAGTACTTC. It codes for CASSPGLAGEQYF.